The rows below give T cell receptor beta chains drawn from one sample of a study of PD-1 blockade in classical Hodgkin lymphoma. Data came from immunoSEQ multiplex PCR; TCRdb stores just in-frame clones and leaves some out. The profile shows roughly 27,000 clones, roughly 90% of them singletons. Source material: CD4+ T cells from blood. The source of these receptors is a human donor with classical Hodgkin lymphoma. Both conserved end residues are trimmed from each CDR3.

v_gene: TRBV10-3
CDR3aa: AISESRNEQY

v_gene: TRBV5-6
CDR3aa: ASSPKVPRQGSVGYT

v_gene: TRBV19
CDR3aa: ASSSGTQSYEQY

v_gene: TRBV19
CDR3aa: ASKGQTTYNEQF

v_gene: TRBV10-1
CDR3aa: ASSETGNTEAF

v_gene: TRBV10-1
CDR3aa: ASSLTVAGEGGELF

v_gene: TRBV7-2
CDR3aa: ASTIAGNTIY

v_gene: TRBV2
CDR3aa: ASRTTSLYEQY

v_gene: TRBV6-5
CDR3aa: ASSYWGRVNTEAF

v_gene: TRBV28
CDR3aa: ASSFRAEAF

v_gene: TRBV19
CDR3aa: ASSKKTHTGELF

v_gene: TRBV19
CDR3aa: ASSITGAREQY

v_gene: TRBV29-1
CDR3aa: SVALEGAPNQPQH

v_gene: TRBV29-1
CDR3aa: SVGVVGNYGYT

v_gene: TRBV5-4
CDR3aa: ASSNLGGANYEQY

v_gene: TRBV14
CDR3aa: ASSRYREYNEQF

v_gene: TRBV6-5
CDR3aa: ASSYSRLTGEQY

v_gene: TRBV25-1
CDR3aa: ASSEYRGPGTEAF

v_gene: TRBV29-1
CDR3aa: SVEGGRETEAF

v_gene: TRBV5-1
CDR3aa: ASSLVRGGSTDTQY

v_gene: TRBV5-6
CDR3aa: ASSSSSYNEQF

v_gene: TRBV9
CDR3aa: ASSLRQGRFGELF

v_gene: TRBV19
CDR3aa: ASSFSGSRRGNTGELF

v_gene: TRBV10-1
CDR3aa: ASSPTSGSGNTIY

v_gene: TRBV30
CDR3aa: AWNGGQGAPGYT

v_gene: TRBV18
CDR3aa: ASSPSSGSYEQY

v_gene: TRBV5-1
CDR3aa: ASSSNPGTGGLVNYGYT

v_gene: TRBV10-2
CDR3aa: ASRDPGYGDTEAF

v_gene: TRBV5-1
CDR3aa: ASSLVGTGGGSGANVLT

v_gene: TRBV20-1
CDR3aa: SARTRDKQF

v_gene: TRBV4-3
CDR3aa: ASSQVPGTEAF

v_gene: TRBV28
CDR3aa: ASRTWFSGSTDTQY

v_gene: TRBV29-1
CDR3aa: SVGGRRGVYERF

v_gene: TRBV11-2
CDR3aa: ASSSSEIYEQY

v_gene: TRBV5-4
CDR3aa: ASSRPTGENTEAF

v_gene: TRBV28
CDR3aa: ASRRDGTNYGYT

v_gene: TRBV6-1
CDR3aa: ASSPHPTGSYEQY

v_gene: TRBV11-2
CDR3aa: ASSLAPAFGPIIRTEAF

v_gene: TRBV28
CDR3aa: ASSGDRYSGNTIY

v_gene: TRBV5-4
CDR3aa: ASSLMGGAETQY